This T cell receptor (beta chain) was profiled in a study of a mutant IDH1 vaccine in newly diagnosed glioma. Noted time point: baseline, week 1 (first vaccination visit). The treatment here: pre-vaccination baseline after standard-of-care therapy. Using immunoSEQ multiplex PCR, the repertoire was profiled, and TCRdb retains in-frame clones only, with some absent. Of 60,000 to 85,000 clones in the sample, 70% to 80% are singletons; the top ten hold around 8.4%. Looked up from germline, CDR1 is ENHRY and CDR2 is SYGVKD. The V end lost 3 bases, the J end lost 1 base, and 21 bases lay between the germline ends. This CDR3 spans 18 amino acids.

This sequence originates from a man in his fifties with glioma. This sequence joins TRBV10-3 and TRBJ1-1; D gene uncertain. Sample: PBMCs, taken from a glioma patient treated with radiotherapy, temozolomide or both. The CDR3 DNA reads as TGTGCCATCAGTGACCAACCCCGCTGGGATCGCTCGAACACTGAAGCTTTCTTT. Its translation is CAISDQPRWDRSNTEAFF.